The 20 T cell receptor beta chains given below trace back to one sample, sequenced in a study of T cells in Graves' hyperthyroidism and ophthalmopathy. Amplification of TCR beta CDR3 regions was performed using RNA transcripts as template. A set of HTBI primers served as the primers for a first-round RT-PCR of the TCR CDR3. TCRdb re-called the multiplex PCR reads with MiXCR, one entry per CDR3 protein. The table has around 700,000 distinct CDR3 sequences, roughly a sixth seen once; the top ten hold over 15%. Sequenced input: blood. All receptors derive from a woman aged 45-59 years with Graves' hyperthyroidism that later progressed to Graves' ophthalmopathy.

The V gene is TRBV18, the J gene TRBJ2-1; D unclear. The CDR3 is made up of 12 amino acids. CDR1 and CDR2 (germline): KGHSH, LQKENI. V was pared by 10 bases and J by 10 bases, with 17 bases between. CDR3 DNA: TGTGCCACCACTCAAGAGACGACAGAGCAGTTCTTC. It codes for CATTQETTEQFF.

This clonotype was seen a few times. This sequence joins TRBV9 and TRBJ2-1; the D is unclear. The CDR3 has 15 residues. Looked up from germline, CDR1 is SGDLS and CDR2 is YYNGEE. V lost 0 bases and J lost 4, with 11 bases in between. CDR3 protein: CASSVDLGVYNEQFF. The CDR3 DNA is TGTGCCAGCAGCGTAGATCTAGGTGTATACAATGAGCAGTTCTTC.

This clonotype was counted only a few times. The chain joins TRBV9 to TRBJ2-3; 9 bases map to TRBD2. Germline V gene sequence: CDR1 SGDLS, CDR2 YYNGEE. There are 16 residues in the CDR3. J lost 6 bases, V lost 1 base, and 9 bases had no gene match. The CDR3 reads CASSVSGAGGTDTQYF. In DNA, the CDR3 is TGTGCCAGCAGCGTATCCGGAGCGGGGGGTACGGATACGCAGTATTTT.

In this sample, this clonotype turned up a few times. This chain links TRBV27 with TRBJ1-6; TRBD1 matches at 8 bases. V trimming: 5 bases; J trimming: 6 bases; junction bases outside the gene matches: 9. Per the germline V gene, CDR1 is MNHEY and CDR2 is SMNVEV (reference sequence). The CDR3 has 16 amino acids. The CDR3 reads CASSNTGGSPNSPLHF. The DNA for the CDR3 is TGTGCCAGCAGTAACACAGGGGGAAGCCCTAATTCACCCCTCCACTTT.

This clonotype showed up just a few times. The CDR3 loop reads CASSLRSAGGYEQFF. The CDR3 bases are TGCGCCAGCAGCTTGCGGTCGGCGGGGGGTTATGAGCAGTTCTTC. V usage is TRBV5-1 and J usage is TRBJ2-1; 8 bases match TRBD2. Trimming cost V 1 base and J 8 bases; bases outside gene matches: 8. Germline-derived CDR1 and CDR2 are SGHRS and YFSETQ. The CDR3 runs to 15 residues. Full variable domain (rest looked up from reference TRBV5-1 and TRBJ2-1): KAGVTQTPRYLIKTRGQQVTLSCSPISGHRSVSWYQQTPGQGLQFLFEYFSETQRNKGNFPGRFSGRQFSNSRSEMNVSTLELGDSALYLCASSLRSAGGYEQFFGPGTRLTVL.

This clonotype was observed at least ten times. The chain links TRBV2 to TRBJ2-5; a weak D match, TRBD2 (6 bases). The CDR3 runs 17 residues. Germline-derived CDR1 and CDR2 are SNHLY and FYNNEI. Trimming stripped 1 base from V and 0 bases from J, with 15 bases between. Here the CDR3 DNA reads TGTGCCAGCAGTGAAGTGTCGGAGGAGGGGTACCAAGAGACCCAGTACTTC. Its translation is CASSEVSEEGYQETQYF.

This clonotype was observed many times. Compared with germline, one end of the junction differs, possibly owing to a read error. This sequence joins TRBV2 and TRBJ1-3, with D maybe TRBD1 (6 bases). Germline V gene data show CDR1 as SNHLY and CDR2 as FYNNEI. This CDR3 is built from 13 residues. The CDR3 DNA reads TGTGCCAGCACCGGGACAATGGGAAACACCATATACTTT. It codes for CASTGTMGNTIYF.

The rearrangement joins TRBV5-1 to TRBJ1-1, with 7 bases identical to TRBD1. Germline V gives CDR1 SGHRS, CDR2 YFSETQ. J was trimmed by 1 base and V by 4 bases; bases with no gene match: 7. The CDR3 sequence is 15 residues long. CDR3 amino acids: CASSISGTENTEAFF. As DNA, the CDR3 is TGCGCCAGCAGCATATCCGGGACAGAGAACACTGAAGCTTTCTTT.

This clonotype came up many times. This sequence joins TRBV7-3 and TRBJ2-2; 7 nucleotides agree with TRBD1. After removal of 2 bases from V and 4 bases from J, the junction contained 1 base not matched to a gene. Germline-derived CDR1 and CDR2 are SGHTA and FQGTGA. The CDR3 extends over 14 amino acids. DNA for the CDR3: TGTGCCAGCAGCTTAGACAGGGCCACCGGGGAGCTGTTTTTT. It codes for CASSLDRATGELFF.

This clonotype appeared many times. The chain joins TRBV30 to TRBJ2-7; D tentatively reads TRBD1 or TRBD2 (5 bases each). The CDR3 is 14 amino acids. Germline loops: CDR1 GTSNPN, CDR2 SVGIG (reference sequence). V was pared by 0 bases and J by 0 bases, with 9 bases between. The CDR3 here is CAWSVRGTSYEQYF. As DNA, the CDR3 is TGTGCCTGGAGTGTACGAGGGACCTCCTACGAGCAGTACTTC.

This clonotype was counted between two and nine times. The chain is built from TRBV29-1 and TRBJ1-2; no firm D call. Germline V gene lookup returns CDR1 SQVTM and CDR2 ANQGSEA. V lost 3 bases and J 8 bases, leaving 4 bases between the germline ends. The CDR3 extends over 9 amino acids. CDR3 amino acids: CSVDGGYTF. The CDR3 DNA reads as TGCAGCGTTGACGGGGGCTACACCTTC.

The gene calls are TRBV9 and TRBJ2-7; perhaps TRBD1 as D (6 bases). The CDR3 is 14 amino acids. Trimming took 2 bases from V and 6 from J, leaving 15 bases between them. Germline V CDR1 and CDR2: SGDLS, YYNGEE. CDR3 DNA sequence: TGTGCCAGCAGCGTGAAATTACAGGGCTCCGAGCAGTACTTC. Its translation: CASSVKLQGSEQYF. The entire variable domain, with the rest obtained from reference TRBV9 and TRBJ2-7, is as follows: DSGVTQTPKHLITATGQRVTLRCSPRSGDLSVYWYQQSLDQGLQFLIQYYNGEERAKGNILERFSAQQFPDLHSELNLSSLELGDSALYFCASSVKLQGSEQYFGPGTRLTVT.

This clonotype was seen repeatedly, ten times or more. The CDR3 DNA reads TGTGCCAGCAGCTTCTACAGGGATCTACAAGGCTACACCTTC. Translating it yields CASSFYRDLQGYTF. The rearrangement links TRBV11-2 to TRBJ1-2; D possibly corresponds to TRBD1 (6 bases). Trimming removed 3 bases at V and 8 bases at J, with 16 bases between. Germline V CDR1 and CDR2: SGHAT, FQNNGV. The CDR3 totals 14 residues.

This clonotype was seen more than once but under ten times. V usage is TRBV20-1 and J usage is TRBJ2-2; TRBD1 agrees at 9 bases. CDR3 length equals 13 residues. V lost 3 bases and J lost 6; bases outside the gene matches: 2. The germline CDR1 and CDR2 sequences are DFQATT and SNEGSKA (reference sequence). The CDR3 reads CSARGTGPGELFF. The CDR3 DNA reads TGCAGTGCTAGGGGGACAGGGCCCGGGGAGCTGTTTTTT.

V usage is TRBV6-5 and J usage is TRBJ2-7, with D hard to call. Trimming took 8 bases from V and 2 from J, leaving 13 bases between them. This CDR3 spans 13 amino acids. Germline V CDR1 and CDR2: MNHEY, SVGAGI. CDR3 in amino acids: CASGSVSTYEQYF. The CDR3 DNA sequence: TGTGCCAGCGGTTCAGTAAGTACCTACGAGCAGTACTTC.

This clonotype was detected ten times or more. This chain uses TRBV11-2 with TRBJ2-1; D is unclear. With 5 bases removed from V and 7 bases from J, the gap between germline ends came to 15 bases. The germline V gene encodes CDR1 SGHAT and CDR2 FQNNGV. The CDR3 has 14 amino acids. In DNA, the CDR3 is TGTGCCAGCAGCCCAGGACCGGTTGTTAATGAGCAGTTCTTC. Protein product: CASSPGPVVNEQFF.

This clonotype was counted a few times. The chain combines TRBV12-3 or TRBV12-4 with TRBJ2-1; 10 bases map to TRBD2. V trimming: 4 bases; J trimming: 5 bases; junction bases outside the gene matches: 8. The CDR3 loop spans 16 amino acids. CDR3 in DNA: TGTGCCAGCAGTTCGGTAGCGGGGGGACTTCACAATGAGCAGTTCTTC. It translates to CASSSVAGGLHNEQFF.

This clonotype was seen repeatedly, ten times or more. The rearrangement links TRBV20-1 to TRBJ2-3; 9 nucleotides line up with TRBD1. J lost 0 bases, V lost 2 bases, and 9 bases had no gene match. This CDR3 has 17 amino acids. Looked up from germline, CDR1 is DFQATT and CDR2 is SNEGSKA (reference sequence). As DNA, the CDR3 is TGCAGTGCTAGAAAATGGACAGGGGACCCTAGCACAGATACGCAGTATTTT. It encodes CSARKWTGDPSTDTQYF.

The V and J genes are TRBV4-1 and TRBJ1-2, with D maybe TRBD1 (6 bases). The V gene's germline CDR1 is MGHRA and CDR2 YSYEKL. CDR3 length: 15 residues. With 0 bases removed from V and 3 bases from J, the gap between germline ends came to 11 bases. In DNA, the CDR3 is TGCGCCAGCAGCCAAGATCAACAGGGCTACTATGGCTACACCTTC. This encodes CASSQDQQGYYGYTF.

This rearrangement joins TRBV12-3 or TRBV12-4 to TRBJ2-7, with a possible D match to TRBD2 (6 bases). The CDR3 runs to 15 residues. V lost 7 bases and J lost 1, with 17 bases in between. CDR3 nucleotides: TGTGCCAGCACTCTTTATAGGGGAGGTTCCTACGAGCAGTACTTC. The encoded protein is CASTLYRGGSYEQYF.